This T cell receptor beta chain is from a study of blood T cells in healthy people across ages. In this sample, this clonotype turned up a few times. CDR1 is SEHNR, CDR2 FQNEAQ, per germline (reference sequence). The CDR3 loop spans 17 amino acids. The V gene end was trimmed by 5 bases and the J gene end by 7 bases; junction bases not matched to a gene: 19. Using a J-beta primer mix together with a sample-barcoded 5' primer, a second PCR was run for 7 to 11 cycles. No fewer than 2.5 million CDR3-containing paired-end reads came from each sample. TCRdb re-called the 5' RACE reads through MiXCR, storing one row per CDR3 protein. The sample holds 800,000 to 1,000,000 distinct CDR3 sequences, about 48% seen once.

This rearrangement joins TRBV7-9 to TRBJ1-2; 7 nucleotides match TRBD1. The sequenced sample consisted of blood. This TCR was recovered from a man younger than 40 in good health. Here the CDR3 reads CASSILKPTGKGVGYTF. CDR3 DNA: TGTGCCAGCAGCATACTAAAACCGACAGGGAAGGGAGTTGGCTACACCTTC.